The 2 T cell receptor beta chains presented below share a single source sample, sequenced in a study of OX40 agonist ivuxolimab in advanced cancers. Produced via immunoSEQ multiplex PCR; TCRdb's table is partial and in-frame only. This repertoire shows roughly 130,000 clones, about 94% found once; its top ten account for over 0.15%. This specimen consisted of CD4+ or CD8+ T cells sorted from blood, obtained in a trial of the OX40 agonist ivuxolimab. The receptors originated from an adult with an advanced solid tumor such as melanoma, head and neck, liver or kidney cancer.

This chain links TRBV6-6 with TRBJ1-6; no firm D call. Germline V gene lookup returns CDR1 MNHNY and CDR2 SVGAGI (reference sequence). Trimming pared 0 bases from V and 7 bases from J, leaving 4 bases between. The CDR3 has 13 residues. CDR3 nucleotides: TGTGCCAGCAGTTACTCGGGGAATTCACCCCTCCACTTT. Amino acids: CASSYSGNSPLHF.

This sequence joins TRBV7-9 and TRBJ2-1; TRBD1 is a possible D gene (5 bases). Germline V gene lookup returns CDR1 SEHNR and CDR2 FQNEAQ (reference sequence). The V gene lost 4 bases and the J gene lost 8 bases, with 24 bases spanning the gap. The CDR3 totals 17 residues. The CDR3 loop is CASSSPFGQGRTDEQFF. CDR3 DNA sequence: TGTGCCAGCAGCTCCCCCTTTGGGCAGGGTAGAACCGATGAGCAGTTCTTC.